A single sample is the source of the 10 T cell receptor beta chains below, sequenced in a study of cytotoxic CD8 clonotypes in ibrutinib-treated CLL. The table came from immunoSEQ multiplex PCR; TCRdb's copy has only in-frame clones and leaves some out. The sample has around 160,000 clones; nearly 90% are singletons. Sequencing was performed on PBMCs, taken at disease progression, from a patient treated with ibrutinib. These receptor sequences come from a human donor with chronic lymphocytic leukemia.

The rearrangement uses TRBV5-1 and TRBJ1-4; D is undetermined. Trimming stripped 4 bases from V and 4 bases from J, with 20 bases between. The germline V gene encodes CDR1 SGHRS and CDR2 YFSETQ. The CDR3 length is 17 residues. The chain's CDR3 is CASSPGTKQGYNEKLFF. In DNA form, the CDR3 reads TGCGCCAGCAGCCCGGGAACAAAACAAGGGTATAATGAAAAACTGTTTTTT.

This clone showed up just a few times. This chain uses TRBV7-9 with TRBJ2-3; 10 positions agree with TRBD2. The ends lost 1 base at V and 4 bases at J; junction bases unmatched: 14. Germline lookup yields CDR1 SEHNR and CDR2 FQNEAQ (reference sequence). This CDR3 is built from 19 residues. CDR3 coding DNA: TGTGCCAGCAGCTTAGAAGTGGGCTCGGGGCTAGCGGGAGCAGATACGCAGTATTTT. It specifies CASSLEVGSGLAGADTQYF.

This chain joins TRBV7-9 and TRBJ2-7, with no clear D. Germline V gene lookup returns CDR1 SEHNR and CDR2 FQNEAQ (reference sequence). V dropped 5 bases and J dropped 2 bases, with 4 bases sitting between them. The CDR3 is 11 amino acids. The CDR3 region is CASSLTYEQYF. The CDR3 bases are TGTGCCAGCAGCCTCACCTACGAGCAGTACTTC.

A single count supports this clone. The chain has TRBV11-2 and TRBJ1-3; the D is unclear. Trimming took 0 bases from V and 1 from J, leaving 7 bases between them. Per germline, CDR1 SGHAT and CDR2 FQNNGV. There are 15 residues in the CDR3. The CDR3 DNA is TGTGCCAGCAGCTTAGATCCCGGGTCTGGAAACACCATATATTTT. This gives the protein CASSLDPGSGNTIYF.

The chain employs TRBV5-6 and TRBJ1-1; D uncertain. CDR1 SGHDT and CDR2 YYEEEE come from the germline V gene. V lost 4 bases and J 3 bases, leaving 13 bases between the germline ends. The CDR3 sequence is 14 residues long. CDR3 nucleotide sequence: TGTGCCAGCAGCCTCGATGTATCGGACACTGAAGCTTTCTTT. It translates to CASSLDVSDTEAFF.

The chain employs TRBV4-2 and TRBJ2-5, with D possibly matching TRBD1 (5 bases). This CDR3 is built from 14 residues. The germline V gene encodes CDR1 LGHNA and CDR2 YNFKEQ. V gave up 0 bases and J gave up 4 bases, with 9 bases separating them. The CDR3 coding sequence is TGTGCCAGCAGCCAAGATGGCCAGGGAGAGACCCAGTACTTC. It specifies CASSQDGQGETQYF.

The rearrangement links TRBV5-6 to TRBJ1-1; 7 nucleotides match TRBD1. The CDR3 has 18 amino acids. The V and J ends lost 4 bases and 8 bases, in that order; junction bases with no gene match: 23. Looked up from germline, CDR1 is SGHDT and CDR2 is YYEEEE. Written as DNA, the CDR3 is TGTGCCAGCAGCAAGCAAAATATAAGGGACAGCCAAAGTAAAGAAGCTTTCTTT. This codes for CASSKQNIRDSQSKEAFF.

CDR3 nucleotide sequence: TGTGCCAGCAGCTTAGCCGCGGCGGGGCCTGGAAACACCATATATTTT. Translating it yields CASSLAAAGPGNTIYF. The rearrangement uses TRBV11-2 and TRBJ1-3; the D gene is possibly TRBD1 (5 bases). V was clipped by 1 base and J by 2 bases, with 12 bases between them. Germline V gene data show CDR1 as SGHAT and CDR2 as FQNNGV. The CDR3 runs to 16 residues.

The chain uses TRBV11-2 and TRBJ2-7; D possibly corresponds to TRBD2 (5 bases). Germline values: CDR1 SGHAT, CDR2 FQNNGV. Deletions cut 1 base from V and 4 bases from J, with 11 bases between. The CDR3 length is 14 residues. The CDR3 coding sequence is TGTGCCAGCAGCTTAGTCGGAGGATTGTACGAGCAGTACTTC. It translates to CASSLVGGLYEQYF.

This clone was seen more than once but under ten times. The chain employs TRBV6-1 and TRBJ1-2; 7 nucleotides agree with TRBD1. CDR1 is MNHNS and CDR2 is SASEGT in the germline V gene. The trim removed 6 bases at V and 8 bases at J, leaving 9 bases unmatched. There are 13 residues in the CDR3. This chain's CDR3 is CASSVGGARGYTF. The CDR3 region has the DNA TGTGCCAGCAGCGTAGGGGGCGCGAGGGGCTACACCTTC.